One sample yielded the 24 T cell receptor beta chains listed below, sequenced in a study of T cells in Graves' hyperthyroidism and ophthalmopathy. Template material for amplifying TCR beta CDR3 regions consisted of RNA transcripts. The TCR CDR3 was amplified in a first-round RT-PCR using the HTBI primer set. TCRdb reprocessed the multiplex PCR reads with MiXCR, giving one entry per CDR3 protein. This repertoire shows about 480,000 distinct CDR3 sequences, approximately 24% found once; its top ten account for about 10%. The sample consisted of blood. These receptors were collected from a woman in her 30s with Graves' ophthalmopathy.

This clonotype has at least ten counts. This chain connects TRBV7-8 to TRBJ2-5; 7 bases align to TRBD1. Germline CDR1 SGHVS, CDR2 FQNEAQ. With 0 bases clipped from V and 4 bases from J, the junction kept 2 bases outside the gene matches. The CDR3 totals 14 residues. The CDR3 spells CASSLAAGGETQYF. DNA of the CDR3: TGTGCCAGCAGCTTAGCGGCAGGGGGAGAGACCCAGTACTTC.

Notes on this clonotype: Possible read error: a much larger clone is one base away. The J gene is TRBJ2-7, the V gene TRBV20-1, with 8 bases identical to TRBD2. Germline loops: CDR1 DFQATT, CDR2 SNEGSKA (reference sequence). The CDR3 spans 11 residues. The CDR3 loop is CSVVRGVELYF. The DNA for the CDR3 is TGCAGTGTCGTGCGGGGGGTCGAGCTGTACTTC.

This clonotype was found many times. The chain joins TRBV2 to TRBJ2-7; no clear D. The CDR3 runs 13 residues. In germline, CDR1 is SNHLY, CDR2 FYNNEI. The CDR3 region is CALMDLASYEQYF. CDR3 DNA: TGTGCTCTTATGGACCTCGCGTCCTACGAGCAGTACTTC.

The chain uses TRBV2 and TRBJ2-7; TRBD1 is a possible D gene (5 bases). This CDR3 region has 13 residues. Germline CDR1 SNHLY, CDR2 FYNNEI. V was pared by 4 bases and J by 6 bases, with 13 bases between. CDR3 DNA: TGTGCCAGCAGTGTTCTGGAGCAGGGCGAGCAGTACTTC. Protein: CASSVLEQGEQYF.

This rearrangement joins TRBV28 to TRBJ2-5, with D uncertain. Trimming shortened V by 2 bases and J by 5 bases, and 15 bases separated the two germline ends. Germline V gene sequence: CDR1 MDHEN, CDR2 SYDVKM. The CDR3 is made up of 15 amino acids. CDR3 in DNA: TGTGCCAGCAGTTTAGGCGGAACGATTGGGGAGACCCAGTACTTC. Translated: CASSLGGTIGETQYF.

On this clonotype: At one boundary the junction diverges from the germline segment, which might be a read error. The rearrangement uses TRBV2 and TRBJ1-1; 7 bases agree with TRBD1. CDR1 SNHLY and CDR2 FYNNEI come from the germline V gene. This CDR3 contains 15 residues. The CDR3 region is CASREGTALNTEAFF. CDR3 bases: TGTGCCAGCAGAGAAGGGACAGCATTAAACACTGAAGCTTTCTTT.

This clonotype was seen many times. The chain recombines TRBV7-9 with TRBJ2-7; no definite D call. Germline V gene lookup returns CDR1 SEHNR and CDR2 FQNEAQ (reference sequence). Trimming shortened V by 5 bases and J by 3 bases, and 17 bases separated the two germline ends. The CDR3 is 15 residues long. CDR3 nucleotide sequence: TGTGCCAGCAGCCCGGCGGTGGTGACGATCTACGAGCAGTACTTC. This translates into CASSPAVVTIYEQYF.

This clonotype was recorded at least ten times. This chain connects TRBV27 to TRBJ1-5; D might be TRBD1 (5 bases). Germline CDR1 and CDR2: MNHEY and SMNVEV (reference sequence). V lost 6 bases to trimming and J lost 7 bases, with 16 bases between them. The length of the CDR3 is 14 residues. In nucleotides, the CDR3 is TGTGCCAGCAGCTTTGGGGGGGGGGGACAGCCCCAGCATTTT. Encoded protein: CASSFGGGGQPQHF.

There are a few counts of this clonotype. This chain links TRBV5-1 with TRBJ1-2; D remains ambiguous. CDR1 and CDR2 (germline): SGHRS, YFSETQ. This CDR3 is built from 14 residues. Trimming left V 0 bases short and J 3 bases short, with 9 bases between. CDR3 residues: CASSLDPEYYGYTF. The CDR3 DNA sequence: TGCGCCAGCAGCTTGGATCCAGAGTACTATGGCTACACCTTC.

This clonotype was seen at least ten times. The rearrangement links TRBV20-1 to TRBJ1-2, with D hard to call. V lost 3 bases and J lost 2, with 7 bases in between. The CDR3 length is 12 residues. CDR1 is DFQATT, CDR2 SNEGSKA, per germline (reference sequence). The CDR3 protein is CSARNVNYGYTF. The CDR3 DNA reads TGCAGTGCTAGGAACGTAAACTATGGCTACACCTTC.

This chain uses TRBV30 with TRBJ1-3; no clear D. The germline V gene has CDR1 GTSNPN and CDR2 SVGIG (reference sequence). The CDR3 sequence is 14 residues long. The V gene lost 0 bases and the J gene lost 0 bases, with 6 bases spanning the gap. The CDR3 spells CAWSVGASGNTIYF. The CDR3 DNA reads TGTGCCTGGAGTGTAGGCGCCTCTGGAAACACCATATATTTT.

The table lists this clonotype with many counts. The chain links TRBV5-4 to TRBJ2-7; 11 bases are shared with TRBD1. After removal of 5 bases from V and 5 bases from J, the junction contained 6 bases not matched to a gene. CDR1 is SGHNT, CDR2 YYREEE, per germline (reference sequence). The CDR3 is 14 amino acids. CDR3 loop: CASSPWTGGHEQYF. CDR3 DNA sequence: TGTGCCAGCAGTCCCTGGACAGGGGGCCACGAGCAGTACTTC.

This clonotype was counted ten times or more. J is TRBJ2-7 and V is TRBV6-5; D uncertain. Germline CDR1 reads MNHEY; CDR2 reads SVGAGI. Trimming removed 6 bases from V and 3 bases from J, with 15 bases in between. The CDR3 is 14 residues long. The CDR3 sequence is CASSKDSGFYEQYF. In DNA, the CDR3 is TGTGCCAGCAGCAAAGATTCTGGCTTCTACGAGCAGTACTTC.

Points on this clonotype: This could be a read error, since a much larger clone is one nucleotide away. The missing conserved phenylalanine or tryptophan at the end of this CDR3 makes a read error likely. The chain links TRBV12-3 or TRBV12-4 to TRBJ1-2; unclear D gene. V was pared by 5 bases and J by 4 bases, with 11 bases between. The CDR3 has 13 residues. CDR3 nucleotide sequence: TGTGCCAGCAGTAAGACCGAAACCTATGGCTACACCTGC. This sequence encodes CASSKTETYGYTC.

This clonotype has at least ten counts. This sequence joins TRBV6-4 and TRBJ1-1, with unresolved D. The ends were cut back, 11 bases at V and 1 base at J, with 14 bases in the middle. The CDR3 spans 13 residues. CDR1 MRHNA and CDR2 SNTAGT come from the germline V gene. CDR3 sequence: CACISQGNTEAFF. For the CDR3, the DNA is TGTGCCTGCATCTCCCAAGGGAACACTGAAGCTTTCTTT.

This clonotype turned up a few times. The chain combines TRBV30 with TRBJ2-3; TRBD1 matches 7 bases. V lost 4 bases and J lost 2; bases outside the gene matches: 12. The CDR3 totals 16 residues. CDR1 is GTSNPN, CDR2 SVGIG, per germline (reference sequence). This CDR3 is CAWTPFQGVITDTQYF. Written as DNA, the CDR3 is TGTGCCTGGACCCCTTTCCAGGGGGTGATCACAGATACGCAGTATTTT.

A few counts support this clonotype. The chain is built from TRBV12-3 or TRBV12-4 and TRBJ2-7; D unclear. Trimming stripped 7 bases from V and 2 bases from J, with 21 bases between. The CDR3 length is 16 residues. CDR3 region: CASTTDPQVNAYEQYF. The CDR3 DNA sequence: TGTGCCAGCACCACTGATCCCCAGGTCAATGCCTACGAGCAGTACTTC.

In this sample, this clonotype turned up many times. The J gene is TRBJ1-2, the V gene TRBV4-1, with TRBD1 identical over 12 bases. V shed 1 base, J shed 7 bases, and the junction held 7 bases outside the gene matches. This CDR3 region has 16 residues. Germline CDR1 MGHRA, CDR2 YSYEKL. CDR3 DNA sequence: TGCGCCAGCAGCCAAGTTCTGGGACAGGGGGCGGGTGGCTACACCTTC. As protein: CASSQVLGQGAGGYTF.

CDR3 region: CASNTLGEQFF. The CDR3 DNA reads as TGTGCCAGCAATACATTAGGCGAGCAGTTCTTC. This chain links TRBV6-1 with TRBJ2-1; D not resolved. CDR3 length: 11 amino acids. V lost 7 bases, J lost 10 bases, and 11 bases lay in between. The germline V gene encodes CDR1 MNHNS and CDR2 SASEGT.

The rearrangement joins TRBV18 to TRBJ1-5, with D unresolved. V lost 2 bases and J lost 2, with 13 bases in between. Per the germline V gene, CDR1 is KGHSH and CDR2 is LQKENI. The CDR3 loop spans 16 amino acids. The CDR3 spells CASSPSAEGGNQPQHF. Here the CDR3 DNA reads TGTGCCAGCTCACCAAGCGCGGAGGGAGGCAATCAGCCCCAGCATTTT.

This clonotype was detected ten times or more. The rearrangement joins TRBV12-3 or TRBV12-4 to TRBJ2-7, with 8 bases matching TRBD1. The CDR3 contains 13 residues. J was trimmed by 3 bases and V by 6 bases; bases with no gene match: 4. The CDR3 reads CASSRGQGYEQYF. CDR3 nucleotide sequence: TGTGCCAGCAGCCGAGGACAGGGCTACGAGCAGTACTTC.

This clonotype has a handful of counts. V and J are TRBV30 and TRBJ2-7, with TRBD2 matching over 7 bases. Germline V gives CDR1 GTSNPN, CDR2 SVGIG (reference sequence). This CDR3 region has 12 residues. V trimming: 3 bases; J trimming: 7 bases; junction bases outside the gene matches: 6. CDR3 residues: CAWSGTNPEQYF. The CDR3 nucleotides read TGTGCCTGGAGCGGGACTAACCCGGAGCAGTACTTC. Using reference TRBV30 and TRBJ2-7 for the parts outside the CDR3, the full variable domain is SQTIHQWPATLVQPVGSPLSLECTVEGTSNPNLYWYRQAAGRGLQLLFYSVGIGQISSEVPQNLSASRPQDRQFILSSKKLLLSDSGFYLCAWSGTNPEQYFGPGTRLTVT.

This chain links TRBV12-3 or TRBV12-4 with TRBJ1-2; maybe TRBD1 (5 bases). V lost 4 bases, J lost 5 bases, and 20 bases lay in between. The CDR3 is 16 residues long. The CDR3 DNA follows: TGTGCCAGCAGTTCTGCGACAGAGGTTGGAGCATATGGCTACACCTTC. Its protein is CASSSATEVGAYGYTF.

This chain connects TRBV9 to TRBJ2-5; 8 bases are a match to TRBD2. CDR3 size: 13 residues. V was pared by 0 bases and J by 7 bases, with 2 bases of the junction left unmatched. The germline gives CDR1 SGDLS, CDR2 YYNGEE. Written as DNA, the CDR3 is TGTGCCAGCAGCGTAGCCGGGAGGGGGACCCAGTACTTC. Translating gives CASSVAGRGTQYF. The complete variable domain, with remaining parts taken from reference TRBV9 and TRBJ2-5, reads DSGVTQTPKHLITATGQRVTLRCSPRSGDLSVYWYQQSLDQGLQFLIQYYNGEERAKGNILERFSAQQFPDLHSELNLSSLELGDSALYFCASSVAGRGTQYFGPGTRLLVL.